This entry describes one TCR beta chain. Participant ages covered roughly 18 to 89 years across approximately 25 US areas. Clones were sequenced by immunoSEQ multiplex PCR, and TCRdb holds only the in-frame ones, with some missing. This table holds 330,000 or so clones, approximately 84% found once. The CDR3 runs to 15 residues. The V end lost 0 bases, the J end lost 5 bases, and 13 bases lay between the germline ends. Germline loops: CDR1 LGHNA, CDR2 YNFKEQ. The data stem from a study of blood T cell repertoires in COVID-19. Across the study: Nucleic acid was either cDNA or gDNA, and it came from T cells, B-cell-depleted T cells, or PBMCs.

The sequencing input was PBMCs or T cells enriched from blood (not recorded which). The receptor was derived from a woman aged 30 to 39 who had recovered from COVID-19. The chain is built from TRBV4-2 and TRBJ1-2; TRBD1 is a possible D gene (6 bases). CDR3 in DNA: TGTGCCAGCAGCCAAGACCCCACAGGGTCATATGGCTACACCTTC. Encoded protein: CASSQDPTGSYGYTF.